The 32 T cell receptor beta chains below were found in one sample sequenced in a study of T cells in Graves' hyperthyroidism and ophthalmopathy. Researchers amplified the TCR beta CDR3 regions from RNA transcripts. First-round RT-PCR with HTBI primers amplified the TCR CDR3 region. In TCRdb, the multiplex PCR reads were re-called with MiXCR into one record per CDR3 protein. The sample has 550,000 to 700,000 distinct CDR3 sequences; about 43% are singletons. Sequences were obtained from peripheral blood or thyroid tissue (not recorded which). The receptors stem from an adult woman with Graves' disease, either hyperthyroidism or ophthalmopathy (not recorded which).

In its sample, this clonotype was seen many times. The V gene is TRBV20-1, the J gene TRBJ1-1; D is possibly TRBD1 (5 bases). This CDR3 has 13 residues. CDR1 and CDR2 (germline): DFQATT, SNEGSKA (reference sequence). Trimming left V 6 bases short and J 0 bases short, with 11 bases between. CDR3 region: CSARADLNTEAFF. CDR3 DNA sequence: TGCAGTGCCAGGGCGGACCTGAACACTGAAGCTTTCTTT.

The rearrangement uses TRBV10-3 and TRBJ2-5; a possible D gene is TRBD1 (6 bases). Germline lookup yields CDR1 ENHRY and CDR2 SYGVKD. Trimming took off 8 bases at V and 5 bases at J, with 15 bases between the two ends. The CDR3 spans 13 residues. CDR3 DNA: TGTGCCATCGGGGGCGGTTGGGACGAGACCCAGTACTTC. Encoded protein: CAIGGGWDETQYF.

V is TRBV7-9 and J is TRBJ2-3; a weak D match, TRBD2 (5 bases). V gave up 6 bases and J gave up 0 bases, with 16 bases separating them. This CDR3 region has 16 residues. Germline CDR1 is SEHNR and CDR2 is FQNEAQ (reference sequence). CDR3 in amino acids: CASSTIQAASTDTQYF. Written as DNA, the CDR3 is TGTGCCAGCAGTACTATACAAGCGGCGAGCACAGATACGCAGTATTTT.

Ten or more counts support this clonotype. The CDR3 DNA follows: TGCGCCAGCAGCCAAGAGCGGACTAGCGGGAGTCAAGAGACCCAGTACTTC. This translates into CASSQERTSGSQETQYF. The rearrangement uses TRBV4-1 and TRBJ2-5; TRBD2 agrees at 13 bases. CDR3 size: 17 residues. The germline gives CDR1 MGHRA, CDR2 YSYEKL. The V and J ends lost 0 bases and 2 bases, in that order; junction bases with no gene match: 3.

This clonotype has a count of ten or more. The gene calls are TRBV4-1 and TRBJ1-5; possible D gene TRBD1, 5 bases. The V end was cut by 1 base, the J end by 3 bases, with 10 bases between. Per the germline V gene, CDR1 is MGHRA and CDR2 is YSYEKL. This CDR3 has 15 residues. CDR3 DNA sequence: TGCGCCAGCAGCCAAGGGGGACGGTACAATCAGCCCCAGCATTTT. Translation: CASSQGGRYNQPQHF.

There are a few counts of this clonotype. The gene calls are TRBV7-2 and TRBJ2-3; D remains unclear. This CDR3 is built from 16 residues. Germline lookup yields CDR1 SGHTA and CDR2 FQGNSA. V lost 5 bases and J lost 2, with 17 bases in between. The CDR3 protein is CASSKLRGLHTDTQYF. In nucleotides, the CDR3 is TGTGCCAGCAGCAAGCTTCGAGGCCTTCACACAGATACGCAGTATTTT.

This clonotype has only a few counts. V usage is TRBV19 and J usage is TRBJ2-7; D assignment may be TRBD1 or TRBD2 (5 bases each). CDR3 size: 15 residues. CDR1 and CDR2 from the germline V gene are LNHDA and SQIVND (reference sequence). V was cut by 1 base and J by 2 bases, with 12 bases left in between. Here the CDR3 reads CASSIGSGAAYEQYF. In DNA, the CDR3 is TGTGCCAGTAGTATAGGGTCCGGGGCAGCCTACGAGCAGTACTTC.

V usage is TRBV20-1 and J usage is TRBJ1-2, with 11 nucleotides matching TRBD1. CDR1 and CDR2 from the germline V gene are DFQATT and SNEGSKA (reference sequence). Trimming at V came to 5 bases and at J to 5 bases, leaving 7 bases not matched to a gene. CDR3 size: 14 residues. CDR3 DNA sequence: TGCAGTGCTTCTCGGACAGGGGGCTCTTATGGCTACACCTTC. It specifies CSASRTGGSYGYTF.

This sequence joins TRBV10-3 and TRBJ1-5; TRBD1 might be the D (5 bases). The CDR3 sequence is 14 residues long. Germline lookup yields CDR1 ENHRY and CDR2 SYGVKD. V dropped 4 bases and J dropped 5 bases, with 12 bases sitting between them. Written as DNA, the CDR3 is TGTGCCATCAGTGTCGGGGGGGGGTATCAGCCCCAGCATTTT. As protein: CAISVGGGYQPQHF.

This chain joins TRBV27 and TRBJ1-2, with 9 positions matching TRBD1. V was clipped by 3 bases and J by 7 bases; unmatched bases: 3. CDR3 length: 13 amino acids. Germline V gene sequence: CDR1 MNHEY, CDR2 SMNVEV (reference sequence). The CDR3: CASSLRTGAGYTF. The CDR3 DNA is TGTGCCAGCAGTTTGAGGACAGGGGCTGGCTACACCTTC.

The V call is TRBV7-9, the J call TRBJ1-6; no clear D gene. Trimming removed 3 bases at V and 5 bases at J, with 5 bases between. CDR3 length: 13 amino acids. In germline, CDR1 is SEHNR, CDR2 FQNEAQ (reference sequence). This CDR3 is CASSFSDNSPLHF. In DNA form, the CDR3 reads TGTGCCAGCAGCTTTTCAGATAATTCACCCCTCCACTTT.

This clonotype was observed many times. The V and J genes are TRBV5-1 and TRBJ2-7; D might be TRBD2 (6 bases). Germline CDR1 is SGHRS and CDR2 is YFSETQ. The CDR3 sequence is 14 residues long. V was pared by 2 bases and J by 0 bases, with 9 bases between. The CDR3 DNA sequence: TGCGCCAGCAGCTTCGGGAGCAACTCCTACGAGCAGTACTTC. This sequence encodes CASSFGSNSYEQYF.

This clonotype was found many times. The DNA of the CDR3 is TGTGCCAGCAGCTTCGTGGGAGAGGGCACCGGGGAGCTGTTTTTT. It yields the protein CASSFVGEGTGELFF. The chain recombines TRBV5-5 with TRBJ2-2, with D maybe TRBD2 (5 bases). The germline gives CDR1 SGHKS, CDR2 YYEKEE (reference sequence). The V end was cut by 2 bases, the J end by 4 bases, with 12 bases between. This CDR3 has 15 residues.

The gene calls are TRBV7-2 and TRBJ1-5, with 8 bases identical to TRBD1. With V trimmed by 4 bases and J by 3 bases, 8 bases remained unmatched. The CDR3 extends over 16 amino acids. Germline assignment: CDR1 SGHTA and CDR2 FQGNSA. The CDR3 DNA sequence: TGTGCCAGCAGCTCTAGGACAGGGTATAACAATCAGCCCCAGCATTTT. Translated, it gives CASSSRTGYNNQPQHF.

For this clonotype: One end of the junction fails to match germline, which may point to a read error. The chain is built from TRBV10-2 and TRBJ1-2; 8 nucleotides line up with TRBD1. From germline, CDR1 is WSHSY and CDR2 SAAADI. CDR3 length: 16 residues. CDR3 protein: CASSETGQVDGYDYTF. The DNA for the CDR3 is TGCGCCAGCAGTGAGACGGGACAGGTGGATGGCTATGACTACACCTTC.

Ten or more counts support this clonotype. V and J are TRBV9 and TRBJ2-2; D is undetermined. Germline V gives CDR1 SGDLS, CDR2 YYNGEE. CDR3 size: 14 residues. V lost 5 bases, J lost 0 bases, and 8 bases lay in between. The chain's CDR3 is CASSRSPNTGELFF. CDR3 nucleotides: TGTGCCAGCAGTCGTAGTCCGAACACCGGGGAGCTGTTTTTT.

This clonotype showed up just a few times. V and J are TRBV5-1 and TRBJ1-6; D unresolved. CDR3 length: 14 residues. Germline loops: CDR1 SGHRS, CDR2 YFSETQ. Trimming removed 4 bases at V and 10 bases at J, with 15 bases between. The CDR3 loop is CASSLAGADSPLHF. DNA of the CDR3: TGCGCCAGCAGCCTCGCGGGTGCCGACTCACCCCTCCACTTT.

This clonotype was counted between two and nine times. The rearrangement links TRBV2 to TRBJ2-7, with 9 bases matching TRBD2. The length of the CDR3 is 17 residues. Per germline, CDR1 SNHLY and CDR2 FYNNEI. J gave up 6 bases and V 8 bases, and 20 bases lay outside the gene matches. This CDR3 reads CASCSIRRKGTSREQYF. The DNA of the CDR3 is TGTGCCAGCTGTTCCATACGTCGGAAAGGGACTAGCCGCGAGCAGTACTTC.

Remarks on this clonotype: The germline gene is not matched at one end of the junction; a read error may be the cause. The rearrangement uses TRBV7-9 and TRBJ1-3, with D hard to call. Germline V gene lookup returns CDR1 SEHNR and CDR2 FQNEAQ (reference sequence). The CDR3 has 15 amino acids. In DNA form, the CDR3 reads TGCGCCAGCAGCCAAGAGGCCTCTGTTGGAAACACCATATATTTT. Translation gives CASSQEASVGNTIYF.

Turning to this clonotype: This may be a read error: a much more frequent sequence differs by one nucleotide. The chain carries TRBV4-1 and TRBJ1-2; no clear D. Germline V gene lookup returns CDR1 MGHRA and CDR2 YSYEKL. The CDR3 is 13 residues long. The CDR3 region has the DNA TGCGCCAACAGCCAAGATATCCGAGGGGGCTACACCTTC. Encoded protein: CANSQDIRGGYTF.

This clonotype was counted many times. The V and J genes are TRBV2 and TRBJ1-5, with D possibly being TRBD1 (6 bases). The germline V gene has CDR1 SNHLY and CDR2 FYNNEI. The V end was cut by 4 bases, the J end by 7 bases, with 23 bases between. The CDR3 is made up of 17 amino acids. The CDR3 sequence is CASSVLFFGGAEQPQHF. CDR3 DNA sequence: TGTGCCAGCAGTGTCCTTTTCTTCGGGGGGGCTGAACAGCCCCAGCATTTT.

The chain combines TRBV29-1 with TRBJ2-7; D not certain. This CDR3 contains 15 residues. From germline, CDR1 is SQVTM and CDR2 ANQGSEA. Trimming left V 0 bases short and J 7 bases short, with 19 bases between. CDR3: CSVEDRETSAWEQYF. CDR3 DNA: TGCAGCGTTGAAGATCGAGAGACCTCCGCGTGGGAGCAGTACTTC.

The rearrangement links TRBV7-9 to TRBJ2-7, with D maybe TRBD2 (6 bases). CDR1 is SEHNR, CDR2 FQNEAQ, per germline (reference sequence). This CDR3 is 11 amino acids long. V was cut by 5 bases and J by 9 bases, with 11 bases left in between. The CDR3 sequence is CASSPAEGQYF. The DNA of the CDR3 is TGTGCCAGCAGCCCCGCGGAGGGGCAGTACTTC.

The chain links TRBV19 to TRBJ1-4; D is unresolved. The CDR3 covers 12 residues. V lost 5 bases to trimming and J lost 13 bases, with 14 bases between them. Germline CDR1 and CDR2: LNHDA and SQIVND (reference sequence). CDR3 DNA: TGTGCCAGTAGTCCACTGACGCGCGGACTGTTTTTT. The encoded protein is CASSPLTRGLFF. The complete variable domain, with remaining parts taken from reference TRBV19 and TRBJ1-4, reads DGGITQSPKYLFRKEGQNVTLSCEQNLNHDAMYWYRQDPGQGLRLIYYSQIVNDFQKGDIAEGYSVSREKKESFPLTVTSAQKNPTAFYLCASSPLTRGLFFGSGTQLSVL.

Concerning this clonotype itself: A much larger clonotype is one base distant, so this may be a read error. The conserved final phenylalanine or tryptophan is absent from the CDR3, which likely points to a read error. The CDR3 DNA reads as TGTGCCAGCAGCCATTCGGGGCCAGGGTCCTACGAGCAGTACCTC. Protein sequence: CASSHSGPGSYEQYL. The chain combines TRBV13 with TRBJ2-7; D could derive from TRBD1 or TRBD2 (5 bases each). The germline V and J ends were trimmed by 5 bases and 1 base, with 15 bases remaining between them. This CDR3 is built from 15 residues. CDR1 and CDR2 from the germline V gene are PRHDT and FYEKMQ (reference sequence).

This clonotype has a handful of counts. The V call is TRBV9, the J call TRBJ2-3, with D possibly being TRBD1 or TRBD2 (5 bases each). The CDR3 covers 15 residues. Per the germline V gene, CDR1 is SGDLS and CDR2 is YYNGEE. The V end was cut by 3 bases, the J end by 5 bases, with 16 bases between. The CDR3 reads CASSAVPVGGDTQYF. In DNA form, the CDR3 reads TGTGCCAGCAGCGCGGTCCCCGTTGGGGGAGATACGCAGTATTTT.

This clonotype has ten or more counts. The rearrangement joins TRBV29-1 to TRBJ2-5; the match to TRBD1 covers 7 bases. Trimming took 8 bases from V and 2 from J; bases not matched to a gene: 5. This CDR3 region has 12 residues. Germline loops: CDR1 SQVTM, CDR2 ANQGSEA. The CDR3 loop reads CSLTGAQETQYF. In DNA form, the CDR3 reads TGCAGCCTAACAGGGGCACAAGAGACCCAGTACTTC.

This rearrangement joins TRBV28 to TRBJ1-4; D may be TRBD1 (6 bases). Germline values: CDR1 MDHEN, CDR2 SYDVKM. V was trimmed by 3 bases and J by 3 bases, leaving 8 bases between them. This CDR3 has 14 amino acids. The chain's CDR3 is CASSFGQSNEKLFF. The CDR3 coding sequence is TGTGCCAGCAGTTTTGGACAGTCTAATGAAAAACTGTTTTTT.

The table lists this clonotype with many counts. The V gene is TRBV12-3 or TRBV12-4, the J gene TRBJ2-5; tentatively, D is TRBD1 (5 bases). Trimming left V 1 base short and J 6 bases short, with 12 bases between. The CDR3 is 14 amino acids. The CDR3 DNA is TGTGCCAGCAGTTTAGGACAGAATCGTAAGACCCAGTACTTC. Residues: CASSLGQNRKTQYF.

This clonotype was observed many times. The chain recombines TRBV25-1 with TRBJ2-5; D is uncertain. V lost 1 base, J lost 0 bases, and 9 bases lay in between. Germline V gene data show CDR1 as MGHDK and CDR2 as SYGVNS. The CDR3 totals 15 residues. The CDR3 loop reads CASSEFRRHQETQYF. In nucleotides, the CDR3 is TGTGCCAGCAGTGAATTTAGGCGGCACCAAGAGACCCAGTACTTC.

This clonotype was observed a few times. J is TRBJ1-5 and V is TRBV5-1; a weak D match, TRBD1 (6 bases). V lost 0 bases and J lost 9, with 13 bases in between. Per the germline V gene, CDR1 is SGHRS and CDR2 is YFSETQ. There are 14 residues in the CDR3. The CDR3 sequence is CASSLDSLGAPQHF. The CDR3 nucleotides are TGCGCCAGCAGCTTGGACTCCCTGGGGGCGCCCCAGCATTTT.

The table lists this clonotype with a count of one. The J gene is TRBJ1-1, the V gene TRBV27; tentatively, D is TRBD1 (5 bases). The V gene's germline CDR1 is MNHEY and CDR2 SMNVEV (reference sequence). Deletions cut 3 bases from V and 0 bases from J, with 8 bases between. The CDR3 sequence is 14 residues long. CDR3 loop: CASSFTGMNTEAFF. In nucleotides, the CDR3 is TGTGCCAGCAGTTTTACAGGTATGAACACTGAAGCTTTCTTT.